This TCR beta chain was documented in a study of Graves' ophthalmopathy and Graves' hyperthyroidism. Study-level points and caveats: With a specificity of roughly 72% and a sensitivity of over 65%, the model predicted ophthalmopathy progression. Most expanded clonotypes from thyroid (those above 0.001 frequency) were also found in blood. Cross-validated, the 13-signature model showed 87.88%/81.08% sensitivity/specificity, and 80%/75% in the test set.

TCR beta CDR3 regions were amplified from RNA transcripts. The authors performed first-round RT-PCR with HTBI primers and then a second-round multiplex PCR. TCRdb independently ran MiXCR on the multiplex PCR reads; one entry per CDR3 protein. The sample contains over a million distinct CDR3 sequences, about 36% of which appear only once. This clonotype was seen at least ten times. Its matching antigen is unknown. The CDR3 totals 17 residues. CDR1 and CDR2 (germline): MNHEY, SVGAGI. Trimming took off 2 bases at V and 2 bases at J, with 18 bases between the two ends. Each diagnosis was determined on the basis of clinical symptoms, serum thyroxine, TRAb, thyroid ultrasound and orbital computed tomography.

What was sequenced was peripheral blood or thyroid tissue (not recorded which). The J gene is TRBJ1-1, the V gene TRBV6-5; D is undetermined. The TCR sequence derives from an adult man with Graves' hyperthyroidism. The CDR3 here is CASSYRRGSMRNTEAFF. As DNA, the CDR3 is TGTGCCAGCAGTTACCGTCGGGGAAGTATGAGAAACACTGAAGCTTTCTTT.